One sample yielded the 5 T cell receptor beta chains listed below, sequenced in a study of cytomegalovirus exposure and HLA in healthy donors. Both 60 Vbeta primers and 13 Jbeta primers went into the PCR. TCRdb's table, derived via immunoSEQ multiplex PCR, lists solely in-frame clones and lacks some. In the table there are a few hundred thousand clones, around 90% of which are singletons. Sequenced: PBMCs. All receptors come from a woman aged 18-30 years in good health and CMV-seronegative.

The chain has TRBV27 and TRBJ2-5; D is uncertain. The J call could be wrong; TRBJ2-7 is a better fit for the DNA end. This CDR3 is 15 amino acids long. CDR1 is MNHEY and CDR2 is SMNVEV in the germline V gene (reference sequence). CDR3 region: CASRRLDTFTYEQYF. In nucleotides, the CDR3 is TGTGCCAGCAGAAGGCTCGACACCTTCACCTACGAGCAGTACTTC.

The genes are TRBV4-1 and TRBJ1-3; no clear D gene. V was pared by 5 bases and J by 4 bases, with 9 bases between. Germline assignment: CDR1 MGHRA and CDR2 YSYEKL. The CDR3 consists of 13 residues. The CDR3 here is CASSYVVGNTIYF. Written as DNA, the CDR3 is TGCGCCAGCAGCTACGTAGTGGGAAACACCATATATTTT.

The CDR3: CASSPPGQGAEQYF. Here the CDR3 DNA reads TGTGCCAGCTCACCACCGGGACAGGGTGCCGAGCAGTACTTC. The chain carries TRBV18 and TRBJ2-7; 9 bases align to TRBD1. The CDR3 has 14 residues. Per germline, CDR1 KGHSH and CDR2 LQKENI. V shed 0 bases, J shed 6 bases, and the junction held 3 bases outside the gene matches.

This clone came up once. The CDR3 reads CASSNAGVIANYGYTF. CDR3 in DNA: TGTGCCAGTAGTAATGCAGGGGTGATTGCTAACTATGGCTACACCTTC. The rearrangement joins TRBV19 to TRBJ1-2, with D possibly TRBD1 on 6 matching bases. The CDR3 extends over 16 amino acids. CDR1 is LNHDA, CDR2 SQIVND, per germline (reference sequence). The V and J ends lost 4 bases and 0 bases respectively, with 15 bases between them.

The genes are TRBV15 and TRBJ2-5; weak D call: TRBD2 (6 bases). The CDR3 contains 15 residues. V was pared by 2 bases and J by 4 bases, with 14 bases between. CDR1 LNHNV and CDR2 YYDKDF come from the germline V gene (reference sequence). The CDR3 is CATSRKSLGGETQYF. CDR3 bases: TGTGCCACCAGCAGAAAATCCCTCGGGGGAGAGACCCAGTACTTC.